These 10 T cell receptor beta chains share one sample of origin, sequenced in a study of blood T cell repertoires in COVID-19. Profiling relied on immunoSEQ multiplex PCR, and the TCRdb table lists in-frame clones only, not all of them. The sample yields approximately 50,000 clones, about 84% seen once. The sample was peripheral blood. The receptor source for this set is a human donor in a cohort sampled during active COVID-19.

The chain combines TRBV2 with TRBJ2-3; TRBD1 matches at 7 bases. Looked up from germline, CDR1 is SNHLY and CDR2 is FYNNEI. The ends lost 6 bases at V and 2 bases at J; junction bases unmatched: 5. The CDR3 is 14 amino acids. The CDR3 nucleotides read TGTGCCAGCAGATCCGGGACAGCCACAGATACGCAGTATTTT. Its translation is CASRSGTATDTQYF.

The V gene is TRBV14, the J gene TRBJ1-2, with D tentatively TRBD1 (6 bases). The CDR3 is 15 amino acids. V lost 0 bases and J lost 8, with 16 bases in between. Germline CDR1 is SGHDN and CDR2 is FVKESK. CDR3 nucleotide sequence: TGTGCCAGCAGCCAAGATCTGGGGGGGCCGGGAGGCTACACCTTC. This gives the protein CASSQDLGGPGGYTF.

This clone occurred once. V gene TRBV5-1 combines with J gene TRBJ2-7; possibly TRBD1 for D (6 bases). Per germline, CDR1 SGHRS and CDR2 YFSETQ. This CDR3 spans 15 amino acids. V was clipped by 1 base and J by 5 bases, with 16 bases between them. CDR3 in DNA: TGCGCCAGCAGCTTGTTAAGGGGGAACTACGACGAGCAGTACTTC. Amino acids: CASSLLRGNYDEQYF.

The rearrangement uses TRBV6-1 and TRBJ1-2; D gene ambiguous. Germline V gene data show CDR1 as MNHNS and CDR2 as SASEGT. The CDR3 runs to 14 residues. Trimming cost V 0 bases and J 5 bases, with 10 bases left between them. CDR3 protein: CASSEALSVYGYTF. The DNA for the CDR3 is TGTGCCAGCAGTGAAGCGCTTTCGGTATATGGCTACACCTTC.

This chain links TRBV2 with TRBJ1-2; 8 bases match TRBD1. Germline V lookup: CDR1 SNHLY, CDR2 FYNNEI. Trimming took 2 bases from V and 6 from J; bases not matched to a gene: 5. The CDR3 covers 14 residues. The chain's CDR3 is CASSERTGTDGYTF. For the CDR3, the DNA is TGTGCCAGCAGTGAACGGACAGGGACCGATGGCTACACCTTC.

This chain uses TRBV3-1 (or the pseudogene TRBV3-2) with TRBJ2-5, with D perhaps matching TRBD2 (6 bases). Trimming shortened V by 0 bases and J by 4 bases, and 12 bases separated the two germline ends. Per the germline V gene, CDR1 is LGHDT and CDR2 is YNNKEL (reference sequence). This CDR3 comprises 15 residues. The CDR3 DNA reads TGTGCCAGCAGCCAAGACGGGACTCAAATAGAGACCCAGTACTTC. It codes for CASSQDGTQIETQYF.

The CDR3 sequence: CASSEAGGPMGSPLHF. The CDR3 nucleotides read TGTGCCAGCAGTGAAGCCGGGGGGCCCATGGGTTCACCCCTCCACTTT. This rearrangement joins TRBV2 to TRBJ1-6, with TRBD1 as a possible D gene (6 bases). This CDR3 region has 16 residues. The ends were cut back, 0 bases at V and 9 bases at J, with 15 bases in the middle. Looked up from germline, CDR1 is SNHLY and CDR2 is FYNNEI. Drawing the rest from reference TRBV2 and TRBJ1-6, the complete variable domain is EPEVTQTPSHQVTQMGQEVILRCVPISNHLYFYWYRQILGQKVEFLVSFYNNEISEKSEIFDDQFSVERPDGSNFTLKIRSTKLEDSAMYFCASSEAGGPMGSPLHFGNGTRLTVT.

The chain employs TRBV7-2 and TRBJ1-3; 8 nucleotides align to TRBD1. V was clipped by 5 bases and J by 2 bases; unmatched bases: 5. CDR1 and CDR2 (germline): SGHTA, FQGNSA. The CDR3 runs to 15 residues. The CDR3 DNA sequence: TGTGCCAGCAGCCTAAGGACAGGGACTGGAAACACCATATATTTT. Translating it yields CASSLRTGTGNTIYF.

J is TRBJ2-2 and V is TRBV7-8; 9 nucleotides match TRBD1. J was trimmed by 3 bases and V by 2 bases; bases with no gene match: 4. Looked up from germline, CDR1 is SGHVS and CDR2 is FQNEAQ. The CDR3 is 16 amino acids. The CDR3 DNA sequence: TGTGCCAGCAGCTTAACAGGGGGCGCAGACACCGGGGAGCTGTTTTTT. Its translation: CASSLTGGADTGELFF.

J is TRBJ1-5 and V is TRBV21-1. TRBV21-1 is labeled a pseudogene. This CDR3 spans 16 amino acids. The CDR3 is CASSKEAGRVNQPQHF. DNA of the CDR3: TGTGCCAGCAGCAAAGAAGCAGGGAGGGTCAATCAGCCCCAGCATTTT.